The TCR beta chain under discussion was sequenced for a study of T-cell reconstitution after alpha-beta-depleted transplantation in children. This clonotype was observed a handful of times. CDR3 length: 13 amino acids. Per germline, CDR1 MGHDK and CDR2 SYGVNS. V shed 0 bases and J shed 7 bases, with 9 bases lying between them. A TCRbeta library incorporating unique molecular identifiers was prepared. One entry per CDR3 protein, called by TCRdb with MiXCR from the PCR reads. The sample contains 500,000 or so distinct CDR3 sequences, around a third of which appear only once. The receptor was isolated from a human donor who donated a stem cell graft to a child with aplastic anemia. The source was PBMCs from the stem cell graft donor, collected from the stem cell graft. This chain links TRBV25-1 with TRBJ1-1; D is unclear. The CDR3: CASSEYGVGEAFF. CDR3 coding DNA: TGTGCCAGCAGTGAATACGGGGTAGGTGAAGCTTTCTTT.